This TCR beta chain is drawn from a study of T cells after yellow fever vaccination. Study results and caveats: The secondary response was weaker, and its peak arrived faster, on day 5 versus 15. Subsequent booster samples again held most clones from primary vaccination (more than 95% CD4, 85% to 90% CD8). Abundant bulk-derived clonotypes could contaminate FACS-sorted repertoires.

In regard to this clonotype: Antigen: not known.

5'RACE template switching produced TCR cDNA carrying a universal primer site and UMIs. TCRdb re-called the 5' RACE reads through MiXCR, storing one row per CDR3 protein. The repertoire holds fewer than 400,000 distinct CDR3 sequences, with around 11% as singletons. This CDR3 contains 19 residues. The ends lost 0 bases at V and 1 base at J; junction bases unmatched: 9. Germline CDR1 is LNHNV and CDR2 is YYDKDF (reference sequence). This TCR came from a man younger than 35 who received the YFV17D yellow fever vaccine. The sample was CD4+ T cells sorted from PBMCs, taken 45 days after the yellow fever booster vaccination. This chain connects TRBV15 to TRBJ2-1; the match to TRBD2 covers 10 bases. As DNA, the CDR3 is TGTGCCACCAGCAGAGATAACAGCGGGGGGGCCGGATCCTACAATGAGCAGTTCTTC. Protein sequence: CATSRDNSGGAGSYNEQFF.